This TCR beta chain was identified in a study of T cell clonotyping in hematopoietic cell transplantation. This CDR3 contains 17 residues. Trimming cost V 1 base and J 5 bases; bases outside gene matches: 12. CDR1 and CDR2 (germline): SGHTA, FQGNSA. Assay: immunoSEQ multiplex PCR; the TCRdb copy retains only in-frame clones and omits some. The table includes some 13,000 clones, 62% detected once. The chain has TRBV7-2 and TRBJ2-7; TRBD1 matches 9 bases. Sequences were obtained from PBMCs. The receptor was derived from a human donor who either received an allogeneic hematopoietic cell transplant for a myeloid malignancy or was a related donor (not recorded which). Some clones in this sample may be carry-over from other donors' samples. CDR3 sequence (DNA): TGTGCCAGCAGCTTAGTTGTAATGGGGACAGGGAACCACGAGCAGTACTTC. Translating gives CASSLVVMGTGNHEQYF.